These 19 T cell receptor beta chains were all obtained from the same sample, sequenced in a study of cytomegalovirus exposure and HLA in healthy donors. The study ran its PCR with 60 Vbeta and 13 Jbeta primers. TCRdb keeps only in-frame clones here, not all; method: immunoSEQ multiplex PCR. The profile shows 150,000 to 200,000 clones, around 77% of them singletons. Material: PBMCs. Receptors originate from a woman aged 25 to 39 in good health and CMV-seronegative.

The chain joins TRBV5-1 to TRBJ2-5, with 7 bases that match TRBD1. CDR1 and CDR2 from the germline V gene are SGHRS and YFSETQ. Trimming removed 3 bases from V and 0 bases from J; junction bases left unmatched: 2. This CDR3 spans 14 amino acids. CDR3 coding DNA: TGCGCCAGCAGCTACACAGGGGACCAAGAGACCCAGTACTTC. Encoded protein: CASSYTGDQETQYF.

Comments on this clone: An end of the junction does not agree with germline; a read error may underlie this. The chain combines TRBV7-9 with TRBJ1-2, with TRBD1 identical over 8 bases. The length of the CDR3 is 15 residues. CDR1 and CDR2 from the germline V gene are SEHNR and FQNEAQ (reference sequence). CDR3 in DNA: TGTTCCAGCAGCTTAGAGACAGGGGCTGGATATGGCTACACCTTC. Translating gives CSSSLETGAGYGYTF.

The chain couples TRBV6-1 to TRBJ1-2; D gene ambiguous. The germline V gene has CDR1 MNHNS and CDR2 SASEGT. The CDR3 length is 15 residues. V lost 8 bases to trimming and J lost 1 base, with 17 bases between them. CDR3 sequence (DNA): TGTGCCAGCGAGGAGTTCAGTACGCTTAACTATGGCTACACCTTC. Residues: CASEEFSTLNYGYTF.

The J gene is TRBJ2-1, the V gene TRBV4-2; D is ambiguous. The V gene's germline CDR1 is LGHNA and CDR2 YNFKEQ. This CDR3 comprises 13 residues. V dropped 6 bases and J dropped 6 bases, with 12 bases sitting between them. As DNA, the CDR3 is TGTGCCAGCAGGCTAAGAGATCTCAATGAGCAGTTCTTC. As protein: CASRLRDLNEQFF.

The sample holds one count of this clone. The rearrangement uses TRBV5-3 and TRBJ2-1; D is perhaps TRBD2 (6 bases). TRBV5-3 is labeled an ORF, and its function is uncertain. CDR3 size: 20 residues. V lost 3 bases and J lost 0, with 25 bases in between. The CDR3 DNA follows: TGTGCCAGAAGCTCGCTGTCTACGCGGGGTGGCCCTAGCTCCTACAATGAGCAGTTCTTC. Translated: CARSSLSTRGGPSSYNEQFF.

The rearrangement links TRBV5-1 to TRBJ1-1; no clear D gene. Germline V gene lookup returns CDR1 SGHRS and CDR2 YFSETQ. V lost 2 bases and J 7 bases, leaving 9 bases between the germline ends. This CDR3 has 12 residues. The CDR3 DNA is TGCGCCAGCAGCTTCAATGAGCTTGAAGCTTTCTTT. It is translated as CASSFNELEAFF. The whole variable domain, filled in from reference TRBV5-1 and TRBJ1-1, reads KAGVTQTPRYLIKTRGQQVTLSCSPISGHRSVSWYQQTPGQGLQFLFEYFSETQRNKGNFPGRFSGRQFSNSRSEMNVSTLELGDSALYLCASSFNELEAFFGQGTRLTVV.

The CDR3 bases are TGTGCCAGTACCCCGGACAGGGTGGATCAGCCCCAGCATTTT. Translating gives CASTPDRVDQPQHF. The chain is built from TRBV19 and TRBJ1-5; 8 nucleotides align to TRBD1. CDR3 size: 14 residues. Germline assignment: CDR1 LNHDA and CDR2 SQIVND (reference sequence). J was trimmed by 5 bases and V by 7 bases; bases with no gene match: 7.

The chain uses TRBV29-1 and TRBJ1-2; 8 bases match TRBD1. Trimming took 4 bases from V and 2 from J; bases not matched to a gene: 6. The CDR3 is 14 amino acids. Germline-derived CDR1 and CDR2 are SQVTM and ANQGSEA. CDR3 in DNA: TGCAGCGTTGGGGGGGACAGGACGAACTATGGCTACACCTTC. It codes for CSVGGDRTNYGYTF.

The chain couples TRBV7-2 to TRBJ2-5, with D perhaps matching TRBD2 (5 bases). Between the trimmed V and J ends, which lost 5 bases and 4 bases, there was a span of 11 bases. The CDR3 is made up of 13 amino acids. From germline, CDR1 is SGHTA and CDR2 FQGNSA. The CDR3 here is CASSTRDGETQYF. The CDR3 DNA sequence: TGTGCCAGCAGCACTAGAGACGGAGAGACCCAGTACTTC.

As for this clone: A read error may account for a junction end that differs from germline. The chain is built from TRBV6-1 and TRBJ1-2, with 7 bases lining up with TRBD1. CDR1 and CDR2 from the germline V gene are MNHNS and SASEGT. The CDR3 is 18 amino acids. The CDR3, as DNA: TGTGCCAGCAGTGAAAGGGGGCTTCAGGCAGGGGGTGTTTCTGGCTACCCCTTC. Amino acids: CASSERGLQAGGVSGYPF.

The sample holds one count of this clone. The gene calls are TRBV13 and TRBJ2-1; 9 positions match TRBD1. The junction had 9 bases not matched to a gene; V was cut back by 6 bases and J by 3 bases. Germline-derived CDR1 and CDR2 are PRHDT and FYEKMQ (reference sequence). The CDR3 sequence is 16 residues long. The CDR3 DNA reads as TGTGCCAGCAGAAATACCGGGACAGGGAGCTACAATGAGCAGTTCTTC. Its protein product is CASRNTGTGSYNEQFF.

This clone was seen repeatedly, ten times or more. The CDR3 sequence is CSVFEQVEAFF. The CDR3 DNA is TGCAGCGTTTTCGAACAGGTTGAAGCTTTCTTT. This chain joins TRBV29-1 and TRBJ1-1, with D possibly matching TRBD1 (5 bases). Trimming cost V 5 bases and J 7 bases, with 11 bases left between them. CDR1 is SQVTM and CDR2 is ANQGSEA in the germline V gene. The CDR3 sequence is 11 residues long.

This clone is medium-sized. The genes are TRBV5-6 and TRBJ2-1, with D maybe TRBD2 (5 bases). V was trimmed by 0 bases and J by 7 bases, leaving 11 bases between them. This CDR3 spans 14 amino acids. Germline-derived CDR1 and CDR2 are SGHDT and YYEEEE. CDR3 protein: CASSLGASRNEQFF. CDR3 DNA sequence: TGTGCCAGCAGCTTGGGGGCTAGCCGAAATGAGCAGTTCTTC.

This chain uses TRBV29-1 with TRBJ1-2, with D perhaps matching TRBD1 (5 bases). The germline V and J ends were trimmed by 7 bases and 0 bases, with 9 bases remaining between them. This CDR3 is 12 amino acids long. From germline, CDR1 is SQVTM and CDR2 ANQGSEA. CDR3 nucleotide sequence: TGCAGCGCATGGACAACTAACTATGGCTACACCTTC. Its translation: CSAWTTNYGYTF.

The gene calls are TRBV6-1 and TRBJ2-5, with 10 bases matching TRBD2. The germline gives CDR1 MNHNS, CDR2 SASEGT. The CDR3 is 14 residues long. The J segment lost 4 bases and the V segment lost 6 bases, leaving 5 bases of the junction unmatched. CDR3 protein: CASRDSGGRETQYF. DNA for the CDR3: TGTGCCAGCAGAGATAGCGGGGGGAGAGAGACCCAGTACTTC.

This sequence joins TRBV4-1 and TRBJ2-7, with TRBD1 matching over 7 bases. Unmatched junction bases numbered 7, after V lost 2 bases and J lost 6 bases. This CDR3 contains 14 residues. Looked up from germline, CDR1 is MGHRA and CDR2 is YSYEKL. CDR3: CASSQHKGTAEQYF. The CDR3 coding sequence is TGCGCCAGCAGCCAACATAAGGGGACAGCCGAGCAGTACTTC.

The gene calls are TRBV19 and TRBJ2-5; no clear D. CDR1 is LNHDA and CDR2 is SQIVND in the germline V gene (reference sequence). The V gene lost 8 bases and the J gene lost 4 bases, with 14 bases spanning the gap. The CDR3 sequence is 13 residues long. The CDR3 loop reads CASSGSSRETQYF. CDR3 nucleotides: TGTGCCAGTTCAGGCTCTTCCCGAGAGACCCAGTACTTC. Supplemented by reference TRBV19 and TRBJ2-5, the full variable domain reads DGGITQSPKYLFRKEGQNVTLSCEQNLNHDAMYWYRQDPGQGLRLIYYSQIVNDFQKGDIAEGYSVSREKKESFPLTVTSAQKNPTAFYLCASSGSSRETQYFGPGTRLLVL.

The rearrangement joins TRBV10-3 to TRBJ1-6; tentatively, D is TRBD1 (5 bases). The CDR3 runs 13 residues. V was trimmed by 4 bases and J by 6 bases, leaving 7 bases between them. The V gene's germline CDR1 is ENHRY and CDR2 SYGVKD. In DNA form, the CDR3 reads TGTGCCATCAGTGGTGACAGTAATTCACCCCTCCACTTT. Amino acid sequence: CAISGDSNSPLHF.

This clone was observed a single time. The rearrangement uses TRBV5-4 and TRBJ2-3, with TRBD2 matching over 10 bases. From germline, CDR1 is SGHNT and CDR2 YYREEE (reference sequence). After removal of 2 bases from V and 0 bases from J, the junction contained 9 bases not matched to a gene. This CDR3 has 18 amino acids. The CDR3 coding sequence is TGTGCCAGCAGCTTTAGGACTAGCGGCCGTTCTAGCACAGATACGCAGTATTTT. Its protein is CASSFRTSGRSSTDTQYF.